Listed below are T cell receptor beta chains from one sample, sequenced in a study of blood T cell repertoires in COVID-19. The assay was immunoSEQ multiplex PCR, and TCRdb's table has in-frame clones only and misses some. Of around 220,000 clones listed, approximately 91% are singletons. Sequenced: peripheral blood. All receptors come from a woman aged 40 to 49 who had recovered from COVID-19. Each CDR3 is given with its conserved first and last residue. The order of the fields is V gene, D gene, J gene, CDR3 length, clone size, CDR3 protein, CDR3 DNA. A D gene is named only where the DNA matches it firmly. Only some rows state a clone size, as once, few, many or a class for expanded clones.

>TRBV2|TRBD1|TRBJ1-4|16|.
CASSENSGTGGEKLFF
TGTGCCAGCAGTGAAAATTCGGGGACAGGGGGGGAAAAACTGTTTTTT
>TRBV6-5|.|TRBJ1-2|15|.
CASSYSNAGAAGYTF
TGTGCCAGCAGTTACTCCAATGCTGGGGCTGCTGGCTACACCTTC
>TRBV7-2|.|TRBJ2-7|14|.
CASSQETGFYEQYF
TGTGCCAGCAGCCAAGAGACAGGTTTCTACGAGCAGTACTTC
>TRBV6-5|TRBD1|TRBJ1-2|13|few
CASSQGARYGYTF
TGTGCCAGCAGTCAGGGGGCGCGGTATGGCTACACCTTC
>TRBV7-2|TRBD1|TRBJ2-2|16|.
CASSFPGQTNTGELFF
TGTGCCAGCAGCTTTCCGGGACAGACGAACACCGGGGAGCTGTTTTTT
>TRBV19|.|TRBJ2-6|14|.
CASTAPPRANVLTF
TGTGCCAGTACCGCACCCCCTAGAGCCAACGTCCTGACTTTC
>TRBV6-5|TRBD1|TRBJ1-4|15|once
CASSRHRGLLEKLFF
TGTGCCAGCAGTCGTCACAGGGGATTGTTAGAAAAACTGTTTTTT
>TRBV5-1|.|TRBJ1-1|13|.
CASRTYMNTEAFF
TGCGCCAGCCGGACATATATGAACACTGAAGCTTTCTTT
>TRBV4-3|.|TRBJ1-2|14|.
CASSQSKGVGGYTF
TGCGCCAGCAGCCAATCGAAAGGGGTAGGGGGCTACACCTTC
>TRBV7-9|.|TRBJ2-6|15|.
CASSLAGAGANVLTF
TGTGCCAGCAGCTTAGCAGGGGCTGGGGCCAACGTCCTGACTTTC
>TRBV19|.|TRBJ1-2|12|.
CASMEINYGYTF
TGTGCCAGTATGGAGATTAACTATGGCTACACCTTC
>TRBV7-2|.|TRBJ1-5|15|once
CASSPQVDSNQPQHF
TGTGCCAGCAGCCCCCAGGTCGATAGCAATCAGCCCCAGCATTTT
>TRBV6-5|.|TRBJ1-6|16|once
CASSYRTGIYNSPLHF
TGTGCCAGCAGTTACAGAACAGGGATCTATAATTCACCCCTCCACTTT
>TRBV10-3|TRBD1|TRBJ1-2|14|once
CATQGDRTNYGYTF
TGTGCCACCCAAGGGGACAGGACCAACTATGGCTACACCTTC
>TRBV16|.|TRBJ1-3|16|few
CASSPTGLYSGNTIYF
TGTGCCAGCAGCCCCACAGGGCTCTACTCTGGAAACACCATATATTTT
>TRBV7-2|TRBD2|TRBJ2-2|16|.
CASSLEAGGPAGELFF
TGTGCCAGCAGCTTAGAGGCGGGGGGGCCCGCCGGGGAGCTGTTTTTT
>TRBV13|TRBD1|TRBJ2-7|15|.
CASSPASDRTYEQYF
TGTGCCAGCAGCCCCGCGTCGGACAGGACCTACGAGCAGTACTTC
>TRBV7-2|TRBD1|TRBJ1-1|15|.
CASSSYRGPNTEAFF
TGTGCCAGCAGCTCATACAGGGGACCGAACACTGAAGCTTTCTTT
>TRBV18|TRBD1|TRBJ2-7|17|few
CASSPKGIDRGLYEQYF
TGTGCCAGCTCACCCAAAGGGATCGACAGGGGACTCTACGAGCAGTACTTC
>TRBV30|.|TRBJ2-1|13|few
CAWSFGSRGLQFF
TGTGCCTGGAGTTTTGGGTCCCGGGGTCTGCAGTTCTTC
>TRBV6-1|TRBD2|TRBJ2-6|16|.
CASSGTSGSGANVLTF
TGTGCCAGCAGTGGGACTAGCGGCTCTGGGGCCAACGTCCTGACTTTC
>TRBV11-3|.|TRBJ1-1|15|.
CASSSGVTGWTEAFF
TGTGCCAGCAGCTCGGGGGTCACAGGATGGACTGAAGCTTTCTTT
>TRBV19|TRBD1|TRBJ1-1|15|.
CASSGLQGLETEAFF
TGTGCCAGTAGCGGTCTACAGGGGTTGGAAACTGAAGCTTTCTTT
>TRBV15|.|TRBJ1-4|18|.
CATSRDRGGPVDNEKLFF
TGTGCCACCAGCAGAGATCGCGGGGGGCCGGTAGATAATGAAAAACTGTTTTTT
>TRBV5-1|TRBD1|TRBJ2-4|17|.
CASSLDAPGQGKNIQYF
TGCGCCAGCAGCTTGGATGCCCCGGGACAGGGGAAAAACATTCAGTACTTC
>TRBV7-8|.|TRBJ1-1|14|.
CASSLSGMGTEAFF
TGTGCCAGCAGCTTAAGCGGGATGGGGACTGAAGCTTTCTTT
>TRBV7-2|TRBD1|TRBJ1-2|13|.
CASGTAANYGYTF
TGTGCCAGCGGGACAGCAGCTAACTATGGCTACACCTTC
>TRBV30|.|TRBJ2-6|16|.
CAWRPAPGATYSVLTF
TGTGCCTGGAGACCAGCCCCAGGGGCAACATACTCCGTCCTGACTTTC
>TRBV19|TRBD1|TRBJ1-2|13|once
CATRTGVLGGYTF
TGTGCCACCAGGACAGGCGTTTTAGGGGGCTACACCTTC
>TRBV6-5|.|TRBJ1-2|15|.
CASSYGTDGHYGYTF
TGTGCCAGCAGTTACGGGACTGACGGGCACTATGGCTACACCTTC
>TRBV6-2/TRBV6-3|TRBD1|TRBJ2-7|14|.
CASSPGQGLDEQYF
TGTGCCAGCAGCCCGGGACAGGGTCTTGACGAGCAGTACTTC
>TRBV29-1|.|TRBJ1-2|10|.
CSVRDYGYTF
TGCAGCGTTCGGGACTATGGCTACACCTTC
>TRBV6-5|TRBD1|TRBJ1-2|15|.
CASSYVRTGNYGYTF
TGTGCCAGCAGTTACGTTAGGACAGGGAACTATGGCTACACCTTC
>TRBV7-9|.|TRBJ1-6|16|.
CASRKGEGSYNSPLHF
TGTGCCAGCAGGAAAGGCGAGGGCTCCTATAATTCACCCCTCCACTTT
>TRBV19|.|TRBJ1-2|13|.
CASSKEVNYGYTF
TGTGCCAGTAGTAAGGAGGTTAACTATGGCTACACCTTC
>TRBV19|TRBD1|TRBJ1-2|16|.
CASSPRRTGARDGYTF
TGTGCCAGTAGTCCCCGGAGGACAGGGGCAAGGGATGGCTACACCTTC
>TRBV2|.|TRBJ1-5|15|.
CASSRELGSNQPQHF
TGTGCCAGCAGTCGGGAGCTAGGTAGCAATCAGCCCCAGCATTTT
>TRBV28|TRBD1|TRBJ1-1|15|.
CASSSWTGRKAEAFF
TGTGCCAGCAGTTCCTGGACAGGGAGGAAGGCTGAAGCTTTCTTT
>TRBV13|TRBD1|TRBJ1-2|17|.
CASSLEGYRGFNYGYTF
TGTGCCAGCAGCTTAGAAGGATACAGGGGATTTAACTATGGCTACACCTTC
>TRBV20-1|.|TRBJ2-5|11|.
CSASPEETQYF
TGCAGTGCTAGCCCAGAAGAGACCCAGTACTTC
>TRBV3-1/TRBV3-2|.|TRBJ1-6|15|.
CASSQDHRVNSPLHF
TGTGCCAGCAGCCAAGATCACAGGGTTAATTCACCCCTCCACTTT
>TRBV28|TRBD1|TRBJ2-5|15|.
CASSLIGTGGETQYF
TGTGCCAGCAGTTTAATTGGGACAGGGGGAGAGACCCAGTACTTC
>TRBV6-6|TRBD2|TRBJ2-2|14|.
CASSGSGGTGELFF
TGTGCCAGCAGTGGCAGCGGGGGAACCGGGGAGCTGTTTTTT
>TRBV9|TRBD2|TRBJ2-7|15|.
CASSVASGPLSEQYF
TGTGCCAGCAGCGTAGCTAGCGGACCCCTGAGCGAGCAGTACTTC
>TRBV5-4|.|TRBJ1-3|14|.
CASSPTGTGNTIYF
TGTGCCAGCAGCCCAACAGGGACTGGAAACACCATATATTTT
>TRBV6-2/TRBV6-3|.|TRBJ2-3|11|.
CASSHSDTQYF
TGTGCCAGCAGTCATTCAGATACGCAGTATTTT
>TRBV7-9|.|TRBJ2-5|16|.
CASSPHVPGLQETQYF
TGTGCCAGCAGCCCACATGTCCCAGGTCTCCAAGAGACCCAGTACTTC
>TRBV5-1|.|TRBJ2-2|15|.
CASSPIRGGTGELFF
TGCGCCAGCAGCCCTATCAGGGGTGGCACCGGGGAGCTGTTTTTT
>TRBV7-2|TRBD2|TRBJ2-3|15|.
CASSRRGGGADTQYF
TGTGCCAGCAGCCGTCGCGGCGGGGGGGCAGATACGCAGTATTTT
>TRBV7-9|TRBD1|TRBJ1-5|16|.
CASSTGQGGSNQPQHF
TGTGCCAGCAGCACTGGACAGGGGGGGAGCAATCAGCCCCAGCATTTT
>TRBV7-2|TRBD1|TRBJ1-1|16|.
CASSYNYRGQVTEAFF
TGTGCCAGCAGCTACAACTACAGGGGGCAGGTCACTGAAGCTTTCTTT
>TRBV15|.|TRBJ2-5|16|once
CATSRDLAGAEETQYF
TGTGCCACCAGCAGAGATCTGGCAGGGGCGGAGGAGACCCAGTACTTC
>TRBV19|TRBD2|TRBJ2-7|15|once
CASSTLHGGGYEQYF
TGTGCCAGTAGTACCCTCCACGGGGGGGGGTACGAGCAGTACTTC
>TRBV2|.|TRBJ2-4|17|.
CASSESIRRGAKNIQYF
TGTGCCAGCAGTGAATCAATTCGCAGAGGGGCCAAAAACATTCAGTACTTC
>TRBV5-4|TRBD1|TRBJ2-5|16|once
CASSLGPGGGQETQYF
TGTGCCAGCAGCTTGGGTCCAGGGGGCGGGCAAGAGACCCAGTACTTC
>TRBV11-2|TRBD1|TRBJ2-7|15|.
CASSVTGTGVYEQYF
TGTGCCAGCAGCGTAACCGGGACAGGGGTCTACGAGCAGTACTTC
>TRBV7-2|TRBD1|TRBJ2-7|14|.
CASSLSDRVYEQYF
TGTGCCAGCAGCTTATCAGACAGGGTTTACGAGCAGTACTTC